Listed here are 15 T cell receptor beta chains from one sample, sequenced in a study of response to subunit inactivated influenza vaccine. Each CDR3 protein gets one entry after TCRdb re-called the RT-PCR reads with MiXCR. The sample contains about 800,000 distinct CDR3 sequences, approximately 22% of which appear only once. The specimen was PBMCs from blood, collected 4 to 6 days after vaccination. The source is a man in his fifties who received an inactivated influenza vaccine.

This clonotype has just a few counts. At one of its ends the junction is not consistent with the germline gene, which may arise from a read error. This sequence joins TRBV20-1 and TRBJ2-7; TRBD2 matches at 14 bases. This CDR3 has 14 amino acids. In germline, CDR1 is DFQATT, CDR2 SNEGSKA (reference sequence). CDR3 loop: CSARGTSGSSEQYF. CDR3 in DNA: TGCAGTGCGAGAGGGACTAGCGGGAGTTCCGAGCAGTACTTC.

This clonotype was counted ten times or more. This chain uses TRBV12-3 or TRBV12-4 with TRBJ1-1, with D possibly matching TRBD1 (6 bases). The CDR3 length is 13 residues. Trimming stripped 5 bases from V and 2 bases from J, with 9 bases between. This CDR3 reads CASSLGHNTEAFF. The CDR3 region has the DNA TGTGCCAGCAGTCTGGGACACAACACTGAAGCTTTCTTT.

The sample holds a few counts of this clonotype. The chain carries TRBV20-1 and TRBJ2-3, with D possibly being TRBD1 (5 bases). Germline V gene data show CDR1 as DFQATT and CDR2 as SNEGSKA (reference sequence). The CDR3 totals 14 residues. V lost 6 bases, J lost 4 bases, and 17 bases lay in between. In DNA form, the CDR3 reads TGCAGTGCCCCCCCCAGGGATCGAGCAGATACGCAGTATTTT. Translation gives CSAPPRDRADTQYF.

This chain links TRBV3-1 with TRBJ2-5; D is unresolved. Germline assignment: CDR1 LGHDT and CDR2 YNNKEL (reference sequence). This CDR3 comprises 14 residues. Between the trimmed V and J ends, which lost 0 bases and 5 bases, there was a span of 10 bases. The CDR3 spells CASSQEASWETQYF. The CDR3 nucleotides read TGTGCCAGCAGCCAAGAGGCAAGTTGGGAGACCCAGTACTTC.

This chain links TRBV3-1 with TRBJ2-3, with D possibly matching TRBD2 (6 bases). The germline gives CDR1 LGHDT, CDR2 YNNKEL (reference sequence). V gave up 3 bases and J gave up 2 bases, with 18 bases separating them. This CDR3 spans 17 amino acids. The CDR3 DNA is TGTGCCAGCAGCCATGGGACTGGCGTAATACTCACAGATACGCAGTATTTT. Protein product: CASSHGTGVILTDTQYF.

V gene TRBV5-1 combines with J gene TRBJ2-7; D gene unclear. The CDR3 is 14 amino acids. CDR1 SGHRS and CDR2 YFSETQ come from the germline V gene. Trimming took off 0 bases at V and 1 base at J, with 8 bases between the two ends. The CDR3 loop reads CASSLGPTSYEQYF. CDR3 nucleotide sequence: TGCGCCAGCAGCTTGGGGCCGACGTCCTACGAGCAGTACTTC.

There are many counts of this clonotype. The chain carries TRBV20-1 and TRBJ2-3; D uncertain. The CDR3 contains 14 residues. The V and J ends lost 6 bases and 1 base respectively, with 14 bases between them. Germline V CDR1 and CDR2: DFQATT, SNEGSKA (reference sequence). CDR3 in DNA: TGCAGTGCCCCGGGCCCCACACGCACAGATACGCAGTATTTT. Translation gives CSAPGPTRTDTQYF.

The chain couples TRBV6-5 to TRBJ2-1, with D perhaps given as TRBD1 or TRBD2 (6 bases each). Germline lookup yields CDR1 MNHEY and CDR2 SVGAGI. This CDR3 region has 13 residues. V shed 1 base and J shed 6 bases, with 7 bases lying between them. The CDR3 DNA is TGTGCCAGCAGTTACTGGGGGGCCAATGAGCAGTTCTTC. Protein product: CASSYWGANEQFF.

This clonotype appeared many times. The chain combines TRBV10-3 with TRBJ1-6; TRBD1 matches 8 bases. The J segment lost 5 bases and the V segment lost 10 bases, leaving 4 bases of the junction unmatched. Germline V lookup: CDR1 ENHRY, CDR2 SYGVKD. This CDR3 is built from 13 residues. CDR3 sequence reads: CASKTGDNSPLHF. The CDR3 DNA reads TGTGCCAGCAAGACAGGGGATAATTCACCCCTCCACTTT.

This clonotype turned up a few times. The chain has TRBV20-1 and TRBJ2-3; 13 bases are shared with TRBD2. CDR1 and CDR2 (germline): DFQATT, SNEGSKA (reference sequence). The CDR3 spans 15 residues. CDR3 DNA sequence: TGCAGACCCGGCCCACTAGCGGGGGGGACAGATACGCAGTATTTT. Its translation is CRPGPLAGGTDTQYF.

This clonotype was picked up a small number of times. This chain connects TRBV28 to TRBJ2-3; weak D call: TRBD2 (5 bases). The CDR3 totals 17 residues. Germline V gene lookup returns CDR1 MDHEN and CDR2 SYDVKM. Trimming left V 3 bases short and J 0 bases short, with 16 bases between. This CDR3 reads CASSLVGRTHSTDTQYF. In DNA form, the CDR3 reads TGTGCCAGCAGTTTGGTAGGCAGGACTCATAGCACAGATACGCAGTATTTT.

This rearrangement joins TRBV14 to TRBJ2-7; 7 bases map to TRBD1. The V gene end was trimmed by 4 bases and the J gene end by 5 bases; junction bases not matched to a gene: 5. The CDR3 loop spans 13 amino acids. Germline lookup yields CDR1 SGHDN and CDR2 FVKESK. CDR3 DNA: TGTGCCAGCAGCCGACAGGGTAGCAACGAGCAGTACTTC. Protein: CASSRQGSNEQYF.

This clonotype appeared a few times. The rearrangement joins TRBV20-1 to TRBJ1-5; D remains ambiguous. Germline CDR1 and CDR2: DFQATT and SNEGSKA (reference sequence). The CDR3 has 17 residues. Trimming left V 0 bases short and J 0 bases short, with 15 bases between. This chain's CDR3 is CSARDPISWDSNQPQHF. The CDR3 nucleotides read TGCAGTGCTAGAGACCCCATTTCATGGGATAGCAATCAGCCCCAGCATTTT.

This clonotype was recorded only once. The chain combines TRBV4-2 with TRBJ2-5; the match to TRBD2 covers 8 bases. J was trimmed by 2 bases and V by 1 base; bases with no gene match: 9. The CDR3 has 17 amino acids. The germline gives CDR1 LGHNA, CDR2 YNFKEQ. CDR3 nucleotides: TGTGCCAGCAGCCAAGGTGGCGGGAGGAGCCTTCAAGAGACCCAGTACTTC. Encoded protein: CASSQGGGRSLQETQYF.

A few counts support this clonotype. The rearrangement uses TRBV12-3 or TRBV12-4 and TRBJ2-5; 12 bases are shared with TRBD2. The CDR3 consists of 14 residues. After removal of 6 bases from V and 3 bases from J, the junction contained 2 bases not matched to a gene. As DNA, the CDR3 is TGTGCCAGCAGCCGGACTAGCGGGGAAGAGACCCAGTACTTC. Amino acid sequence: CASSRTSGEETQYF.